The T cell receptor (beta chain) described here comes from a study of CD8 T cells in ankylosing spondylitis. TCRdb re-called the 5' RACE reads through MiXCR, storing one row per CDR3 protein. This table holds a few hundred thousand distinct CDR3 sequences, about 18% found once. The CDR3 sequence is 17 residues long. The germline V gene encodes CDR1 MNHEY and CDR2 SMNVEV (reference sequence). V lost 2 bases to trimming and J lost 7 bases; unmatched junction nucleotides: 14. This TCR was recovered from a male donor with ankylosing spondylitis or in good health (not recorded which). Sequences were obtained from blood, either unsorted or a sorted T cell fraction (not recorded which). This chain links TRBV27 with TRBJ2-3, with 8 bases fitting TRBD2. The CDR3 loop is CASSLGGTGGPSYTQYF. CDR3 DNA: TGTGCCAGCAGTTTAGGAGGAACGGGAGGGCCTTCGTATACGCAGTATTTT.